One and the same sample provided the 5 T cell receptor beta chains below, sequenced in a study of T cell clones after liver transplantation. Repertoires were generated with immunoSEQ multiplex PCR, while TCRdb's copy carries only in-frame clones and drops some. The profile covers roughly 56,000 clones, with approximately 71% appearing a single time and less than 10% taken by the ten largest. The material sequenced was CD4+ T cells from blood, taken 54 months after liver transplant. These receptors all come from a human patient who received a liver transplant. The T cells may come from the graft donor.

V and J are TRBV11-2 and TRBJ1-1, with D unresolved. Deletions cut 0 bases from V and 1 base from J, with 9 bases between. The germline V gene encodes CDR1 SGHAT and CDR2 FQNNGV. This CDR3 contains 15 residues. DNA of the CDR3: TGTGCCAGCAGCTTAGACCCGGTCCCGAACACTGAAGCTTTCTTT. This gives the protein CASSLDPVPNTEAFF.

V and J are TRBV27 and TRBJ2-3; no clear D. V was clipped by 5 bases and J by 2 bases, with 11 bases between them. The CDR3 sequence is 14 residues long. CDR1 is MNHEY and CDR2 is SMNVEV in the germline V gene (reference sequence). The chain's CDR3 is CASSQVDLTDTQYF. CDR3 sequence (DNA): TGTGCCAGCAGTCAAGTGGACCTCACAGATACGCAGTATTTT.

V is TRBV7-9 and J is TRBJ2-1; D is unclear. Per germline, CDR1 SEHNR and CDR2 FQNEAQ (reference sequence). V was trimmed by 5 bases and J by 8 bases, leaving 10 bases between them. The CDR3 contains 12 residues. CDR3: CASSQLEDEQFF. Here the CDR3 DNA reads TGTGCCAGCAGCCAGCTAGAGGATGAGCAGTTCTTC.

Only a few counts were recorded for this clone. The rearrangement uses TRBV5-1 and TRBJ2-7; 7 nucleotides agree with TRBD1. V trimming: 0 bases; J trimming: 5 bases; junction bases outside the gene matches: 11. The germline gives CDR1 SGHRS, CDR2 YFSETQ. The CDR3 spans 16 residues. CDR3 in amino acids: CASSLAGGTGLDEQYF. CDR3 sequence (DNA): TGCGCCAGCAGCTTGGCAGGGGGAACAGGGTTGGACGAGCAGTACTTC.

The V and J genes are TRBV9 and TRBJ2-2; no definite D call. The germline V and J ends were trimmed by 4 bases and 5 bases, with 6 bases remaining between them. Germline V gene sequence: CDR1 SGDLS, CDR2 YYNGEE. The CDR3 is 12 amino acids. DNA for the CDR3: TGTGCCAGCAGCTACCAGACCGGGGAGCTGTTTTTT. Protein sequence: CASSYQTGELFF.